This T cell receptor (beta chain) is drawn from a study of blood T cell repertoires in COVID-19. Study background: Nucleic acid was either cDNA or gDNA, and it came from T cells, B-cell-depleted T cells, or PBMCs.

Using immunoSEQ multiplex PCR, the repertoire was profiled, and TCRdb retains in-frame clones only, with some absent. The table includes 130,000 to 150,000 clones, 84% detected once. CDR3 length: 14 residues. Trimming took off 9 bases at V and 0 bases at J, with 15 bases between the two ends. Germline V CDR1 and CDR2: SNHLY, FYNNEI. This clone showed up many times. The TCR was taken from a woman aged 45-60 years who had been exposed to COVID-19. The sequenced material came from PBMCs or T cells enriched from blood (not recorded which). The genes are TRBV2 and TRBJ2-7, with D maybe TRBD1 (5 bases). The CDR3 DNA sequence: TGTGCCAGTGATCCTCAGGGCCTCTCCTACGAGCAGTACTTC. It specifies CASDPQGLSYEQYF.